The rows below give T cell receptor beta chains drawn from one sample of a study of vaccination effects on CD4 cells after COVID-19. These TCRs' antigens remain unknown. Method: immunoSEQ multiplex PCR; TCRdb's copy keeps in-frame clones and lacks some. The sample lists tens of thousands of clones; more than 70% were seen once. The starting material was CD4+ T cells from PBMCs cultured with HCoV-229E spike peptides, obtained after COVID-19 vaccination. The receptors shown here come from a human donor who received a COVID-19 vaccine. Each CDR3 is given with its conserved first and last residue. The D gene is left open where the match is weak. Only some rows state a clone size, as once, few, many or a class for expanded clones.

size,D,J,V,CDR3,DNA
-,-,TRBJ2-3,TRBV6-4,CASSDTDTQYF,TGTGCCAGCAGCGACACAGATACGCAGTATTTT
-,-,TRBJ1-2,TRBV2,CASSENPEYGYTF,TGTGCCAGCAGTGAAAACCCCGAATATGGCTACACCTTC
-,-,TRBJ1-3,TRBV15,CATSRAGNAGNTIYF,TGTGCCACCAGCAGAGCGGGGAACGCTGGAAACACCATATATTTT
few,-,TRBJ2-2,TRBV18,CASSPGVTGELFF,TGTGCCAGCTCACCGGGGGTAACCGGGGAGCTGTTTTTT
few,TRBD1,TRBJ1-1,TRBV4-1,CASSQDGTALGEAFF,TGCGCCAGCAGCCAAGATGGGACAGCTTTAGGTGAAGCTTTCTTT
once,-,TRBJ2-1,TRBV19,CASSQGSFYNEQFF,TGTGCCAGTAGTCAGGGATCGTTCTACAATGAGCAGTTCTTC
-,-,TRBJ1-1,TRBV4-1,CASSQDQGYSMAFF,TGCGCCAGCAGCCAAGACCAGGGATACAGCATGGCTTTCTTT
-,-,TRBJ1-6,TRBV30,CASVTGPYNSPLHF,TGTGCCTCCGTGACCGGCCCCTATAATTCACCCCTCCACTTT
-,-,TRBJ2-1,TRBV19,CASTESQGAWYEQFF,TGTGCCAGTACCGAATCCCAGGGAGCATGGTATGAGCAGTTCTTC
-,-,TRBJ1-2,TRBV21-1,CASSTKHETASVGYTF,TGTGCCAGCAGCACTAAACACGAGACAGCGTCTGTTGGCTACACCTTC
-,-,TRBJ1-2,TRBV15,CATSRGMDYGYTF,TGTGCCACCAGCCGGGGGATGGACTATGGCTACACCTTC
once,-,TRBJ1-3,TRBV19,CASSPRPISGNTIYF,TGTGCCAGTAGCCCAAGACCGATCTCTGGAAACACCATATATTTT
-,-,TRBJ1-3,TRBV18,CASSPPGARGNTIYF,TGTGCCAGCTCACCACCGGGGGCGCGGGGAAACACCATATATTTT
-,-,TRBJ1-2,TRBV19,CASSIASHRNYDGYTF,TGTGCCAGTAGTATAGCGTCTCATCGCAATTACGATGGCTACACCTTC
-,-,TRBJ1-5,TRBV10-3,CAISEPTGKANQPQHF,TGTGCCATCAGTGAGCCGACAGGAAAGGCCAATCAGCCCCAGCATTTT
few,-,TRBJ1-5,TRBV30,CAWTGGRSNQPQHF,TGTGCCTGGACCGGCGGAAGGAGCAATCAGCCCCAGCATTTT
-,-,TRBJ1-2,TRBV7-9,CASSPWTVYGYTF,TGTGCCAGCAGCCCCTGGACAGTATATGGCTACACCTTC
-,-,TRBJ1-2,TRBV7-2,CASSFEGFYGYTF,TGTGCCAGCAGCTTTGAGGGGTTCTATGGCTACACCTTC
-,-,TRBJ1-2,TRBV5-6,CASSKWTANYGYTF,TGTGCCAGCAGCAAATGGACAGCTAACTATGGCTACACCTTC
few,TRBD1,TRBJ2-2,TRBV19,CASSMRPGTGGRPNTGELFF,TGTGCCAGTAGTATGCGCCCCGGGACAGGGGGACGTCCGAACACCGGGGAGCTGTTTTTT
-,TRBD2,TRBJ2-5,TRBV7-2,CASSFTGGLQETQYF,TGTGCCAGCAGCTTTACGGGGGGGTTACAAGAGACCCAGTACTTC
-,-,TRBJ2-3,TRBV5-8,CASRMGSRGTDTQYF,TGTGCCAGCAGAATGGGGTCCCGGGGCACAGATACGCAGTATTTT
-,-,TRBJ1-5,TRBV19,CASRGLPNSNQPQHF,TGTGCCAGTCGGGGCCTCCCTAATAGCAATCAGCCCCAGCATTTT
-,TRBD1,TRBJ2-5,TRBV19,CASSMGDRGRETQYF,TGTGCCAGTAGTATGGGGGACAGGGGTAGGGAGACCCAGTACTTC
-,TRBD2,TRBJ2-3,TRBV5-1,CASSPPTSGGADTQYF,TGCGCCAGCAGCCCACCGACTAGCGGGGGGGCAGATACGCAGTATTTT
-,-,TRBJ2-4,TRBV7-2,CASSLGAAKNIQYF,TGTGCCAGCAGCTTAGGGGCGGCCAAAAACATTCAGTACTTC
-,-,TRBJ1-3,TRBV10-3,CAISEFGSVGNTIYF,TGTGCCATCAGTGAGTTCGGCTCTGTTGGAAACACCATATATTTT
few,TRBD1,TRBJ1-5,TRBV19,CASSIQGAGQPQHF,TGTGCCAGTAGTATACAGGGGGCCGGTCAGCCCCAGCATTTT
-,-,TRBJ1-5,TRBV19,CASSISVISNQPQHF,TGTGCCAGTAGTATTTCGGTTATTAGCAATCAGCCCCAGCATTTT
-,-,TRBJ1-5,TRBV7-2,CASSLETHSNQPQHF,TGTGCCAGCAGCTTAGAAACACATAGCAATCAGCCCCAGCATTTT
once,TRBD2,TRBJ2-2,TRBV7-8,CASSLDVLAGVITGELFF,TGTGCCAGCAGCTTAGATGTACTAGCGGGGGTGATTACCGGGGAGCTGTTTTTT
-,-,TRBJ1-1,TRBV10-3,CAISESGVVRSEAFF,TGTGCCATCAGTGAGTCGGGGGTGGTGCGAAGTGAAGCTTTCTTT
-,-,TRBJ1-4,TRBV5-1,CASSLGSGADPEKLFF,TGCGCCAGCAGCTTGGGGTCGGGAGCGGATCCGGAAAAACTGTTTTTT
-,-,TRBJ1-1,TRBV5-1,CASEEQGGTEAFF,TGCGCCAGCGAGGAACAGGGTGGGACTGAAGCTTTCTTT
-,-,TRBJ1-5,TRBV5-1,CASSLGGGSNQPQHF,TGCGCCAGCAGCTTGGGGGGAGGTAGCAATCAGCCCCAGCATTTT
-,-,TRBJ1-1,TRBV21-1,CASSKATGTGFSMNTEAFF,TGTGCCAGCAGCAAAGCGACTGGGACAGGGTTTTCGATGAACACTGAAGCTTTCTTT
-,TRBD2,TRBJ2-1,TRBV24-1,CATSEGTSGGVYNEQFF,TGTGCCACCAGTGAAGGGACTAGCGGGGGAGTCTACAATGAGCAGTTCTTC
once,TRBD2,TRBJ2-1,TRBV5-1,CASSLGLANEQFF,TGCGCCAGCAGCCTTGGACTAGCGAATGAGCAGTTCTTC
-,-,TRBJ2-1,TRBV6-5,CASSFFTSIYNEQFF,TGTGCCAGCAGTTTCTTCACTAGCATCTACAATGAGCAGTTCTTC
-,TRBD1,TRBJ1-1,TRBV28,CASSSPGGPNTEAFF,TGTGCCAGCAGTTCCCCAGGGGGCCCAAACACTGAAGCTTTCTTT
-,TRBD1,TRBJ1-2,TRBV24-1,CATSDRDRDGYTF,TGTGCCACCAGTGATAGGGACAGGGATGGCTACACCTTC
-,TRBD1,TRBJ1-1,TRBV9,CASSQPDRGQVRAFF,TGTGCCAGCAGCCAACCGGACAGGGGGCAAGTTCGGGCTTTCTTT
-,-,TRBJ2-6,TRBV5-1,CASSFLPSNSGANVLTF,TGCGCCAGCAGCTTCCTCCCCAGCAACTCTGGGGCCAACGTCCTGACTTTC
-,-,TRBJ1-6,TRBV15,CATSRVNSPLHF,TGTGCCACCAGCAGAGTAAATTCACCCCTCCACTTT
-,-,TRBJ1-5,TRBV28,CATIPDSYRSNQPQHF,TGTGCCACCATCCCGGACAGCTACCGGAGCAATCAGCCCCAGCATTTT
-,-,TRBJ2-2,TRBV3-1/TRBV3-2,CASSPLPPGELFF,TGTGCCAGCAGCCCCCTCCCCCCCGGGGAGCTGTTTTTT
-,TRBD1,TRBJ2-1,TRBV5-1,CASSLADRGGYNEQFF,TGCGCCAGCAGCTTGGCCGACAGGGGGGGCTACAATGAGCAGTTCTTC
-,-,TRBJ1-4,TRBV7-9,CASSLLQGITNEKLFF,TGTGCCAGCAGCTTATTGCAGGGAATCACTAATGAAAAACTGTTTTTT
-,-,TRBJ1-2,TRBV5-1,CASSLLADKPYGYTF,TGCGCCAGCAGCCTGCTCGCGGACAAACCCTATGGCTACACCTTC
-,TRBD1,TRBJ2-5,TRBV19,CASRKRQGQETQYF,TGTGCCAGTAGGAAGAGACAGGGTCAAGAGACCCAGTACTTC